This entry lists 8 T cell receptor beta chains sequenced from one sample in a study of preoperative IRX-2 immunotherapy in early breast cancer. The treatment is: preoperative locoregional IRX-2 cytokine immunotherapy. Libraries were prepared by immunoSEQ multiplex PCR; TCRdb keeps only in-frame clonotypes and omits some of them. Of about 62,000 clones listed, 94% are singletons. The specimen was collected from a patient treated with IRX-2 immunotherapy. The source is a human donor with breast cancer.

V gene TRBV28 combines with J gene TRBJ2-1, with D unclear. CDR1 is MDHEN, CDR2 SYDVKM, per germline. V was clipped by 1 base and J by 8 bases, with 9 bases between them. The CDR3 totals 13 residues. In nucleotides, the CDR3 is TGTGCCAGCAGTTTATCCTCGGGCGATGAGCAGTTCTTC. Protein product: CASSLSSGDEQFF. Together with reference TRBV28 and TRBJ2-1, the CDR3 gives the full variable domain: DVKVTQSSRYLVKRTGEKVFLECVQDMDHENMFWYRQDPGLGLRLIYFSYDVKMKEKGDIPEGYSVSREKKERFSLILESASTNQTSMYLCASSLSSGDEQFFGPGTRLTVL.

The chain recombines TRBV11-2 with TRBJ2-1; 12 bases agree with TRBD2. The CDR3 contains 15 residues. The ends lost 6 bases at V and 6 bases at J; junction bases unmatched: 6. Germline V CDR1 and CDR2: SGHAT, FQNNGV. The CDR3 reads CASRLAGGHINEQFF. CDR3 in DNA: TGTGCCAGCAGACTAGCGGGAGGCCACATCAATGAGCAGTTCTTC.

The rearrangement uses TRBV5-6 and TRBJ1-2; D remains unclear. V dropped 1 base and J dropped 4 bases, with 17 bases sitting between them. Germline-derived CDR1 and CDR2 are SGHDT and YYEEEE. The CDR3 length is 16 residues. In DNA, the CDR3 is TGTGCCAGCAGCTTGTTTACCCCCGTAGACCCCTATGGCTACACCTTC. It is translated as CASSLFTPVDPYGYTF.

This clone was observed a single time. V gene TRBV7-9 combines with J gene TRBJ2-3; 12 nucleotides align to TRBD2. The CDR3 has 16 residues. Losses at the gene ends were 5 bases for V and 6 bases for J; bases not matched to a gene: 9. The germline CDR1 and CDR2 sequences are SEHNR and FQNEAQ (reference sequence). The CDR3 region is CASSPGLAGRADTQYF. CDR3 sequence (DNA): TGTGCCAGCAGCCCTGGACTAGCGGGAAGGGCGGATACGCAGTATTTT. The full variable domain, in which reference TRBV7-9 and TRBJ2-3 provide the parts outside the CDR3, is DTGVSQNPRHKITKRGQNVTFRCDPISEHNRLYWYRQTLGQGPEFLTYFQNEAQLEKSRLLSDRFSAERPKGSFSTLEIQRTEQGDSAMYLCASSPGLAGRADTQYFGPGTRLTVL.

The V and J genes are TRBV27 and TRBJ2-7, with D unclear. From germline, CDR1 is MNHEY and CDR2 SMNVEV (reference sequence). This CDR3 is built from 14 residues. Trimming left V 5 bases short and J 5 bases short, with 16 bases between. The CDR3 loop is CASSSTGLSHEQYF. CDR3 DNA sequence: TGTGCCAGCAGTAGCACGGGCCTCAGCCACGAGCAGTACTTC.

V gene TRBV4-3 combines with J gene TRBJ1-1; D uncertain. The CDR3 is 14 residues long. V was trimmed by 5 bases and J by 4 bases, leaving 14 bases between them. Germline V gene data show CDR1 as LGHNA and CDR2 as YSLEER. The CDR3 protein is CASSSGVSGTEAFF. In nucleotides, the CDR3 is TGCGCCAGCAGCTCCGGGGTATCGGGCACTGAAGCTTTCTTT.

The chain links TRBV29-1 to TRBJ1-2; D is possibly TRBD1 (5 bases). Per the germline V gene, CDR1 is SQVTM and CDR2 is ANQGSEA. This CDR3 has 13 residues. The germline V and J ends were trimmed by 8 bases and 6 bases, with 19 bases remaining between them. The CDR3 coding sequence is TGCAGCATGGGGACCTCGGGGGGTAATGGCTACACCTTC. Translated, it gives CSMGTSGGNGYTF.

The genes are TRBV5-4 and TRBJ2-7; possibly TRBD2 for D (6 bases). The CDR3 is made up of 16 amino acids. The V and J ends lost 4 bases and 2 bases respectively, with 19 bases between them. Germline loops: CDR1 SGHNT, CDR2 YYREEE (reference sequence). CDR3 residues: CASSTGSITRPYEQYF. For the CDR3, the DNA is TGTGCCAGCAGCACCGGGAGCATTACTCGTCCCTACGAGCAGTACTTC.